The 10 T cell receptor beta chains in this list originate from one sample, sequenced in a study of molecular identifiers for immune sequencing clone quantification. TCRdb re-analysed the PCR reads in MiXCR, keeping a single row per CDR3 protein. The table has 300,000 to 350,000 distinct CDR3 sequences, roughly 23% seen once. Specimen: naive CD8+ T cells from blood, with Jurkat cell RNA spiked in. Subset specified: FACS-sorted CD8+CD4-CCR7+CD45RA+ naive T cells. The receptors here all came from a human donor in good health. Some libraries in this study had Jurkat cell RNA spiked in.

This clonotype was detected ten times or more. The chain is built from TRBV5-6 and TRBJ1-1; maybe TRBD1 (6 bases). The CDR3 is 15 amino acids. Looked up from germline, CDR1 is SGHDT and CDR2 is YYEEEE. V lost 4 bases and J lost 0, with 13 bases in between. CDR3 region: CASSVGQRLNTEAFF. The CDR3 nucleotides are TGTGCCAGCAGCGTAGGACAGAGGTTGAACACTGAAGCTTTCTTT.

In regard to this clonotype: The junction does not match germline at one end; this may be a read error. CDR3 nucleotides: TGTGCCAGCAGCGTGGCTAGGGACAGCCGTAACACTGAAGTTTTCTTT. Amino acid sequence: CASSVARDSRNTEVFF. The chain joins TRBV7-9 to TRBJ1-1, with 7 bases identical to TRBD1. Germline loops: CDR1 SEHNR, CDR2 FQNEAQ (reference sequence). The CDR3 totals 16 residues.

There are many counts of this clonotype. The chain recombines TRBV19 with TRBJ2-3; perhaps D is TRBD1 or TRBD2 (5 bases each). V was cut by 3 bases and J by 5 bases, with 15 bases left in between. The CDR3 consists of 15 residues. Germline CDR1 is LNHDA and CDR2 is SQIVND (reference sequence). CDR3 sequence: CASSIEGYIGDTQYF. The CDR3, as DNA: TGTGCCAGTAGTATTGAGGGGTACATTGGAGATACGCAGTATTTT.

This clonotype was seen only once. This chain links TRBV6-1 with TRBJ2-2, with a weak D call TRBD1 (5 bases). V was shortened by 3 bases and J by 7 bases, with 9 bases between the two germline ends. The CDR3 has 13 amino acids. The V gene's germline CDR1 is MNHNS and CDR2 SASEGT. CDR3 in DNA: TGTGCCAGCAGTGACACAGGCAACGGGGAGCTGTTTTTT. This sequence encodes CASSDTGNGELFF.

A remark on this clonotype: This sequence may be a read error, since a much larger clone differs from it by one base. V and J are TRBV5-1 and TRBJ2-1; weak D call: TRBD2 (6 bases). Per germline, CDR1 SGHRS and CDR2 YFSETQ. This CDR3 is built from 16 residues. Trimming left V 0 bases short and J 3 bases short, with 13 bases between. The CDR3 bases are TGCGCCAGCAGCTTGGTTAGCGGAAGCTTCTACAATGAGCAGTTCTTC. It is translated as CASSLVSGSFYNEQFF.

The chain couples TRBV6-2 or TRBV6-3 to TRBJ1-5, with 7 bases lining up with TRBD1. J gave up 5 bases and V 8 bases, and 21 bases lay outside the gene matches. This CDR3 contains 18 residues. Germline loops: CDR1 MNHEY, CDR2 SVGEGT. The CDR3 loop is CASGEMWLDRSYYQPQHF. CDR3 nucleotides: TGTGCCAGCGGGGAAATGTGGCTGGACAGGTCGTATTATCAGCCCCAGCATTTT.

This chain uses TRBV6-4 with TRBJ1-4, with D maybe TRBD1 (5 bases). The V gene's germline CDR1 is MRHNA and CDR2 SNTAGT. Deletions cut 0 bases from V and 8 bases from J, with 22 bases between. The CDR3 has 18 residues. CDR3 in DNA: TGTGCCAGCAGTGACTCAGGATGCCGCGGCAGGGAGGGGGAAAAACTGTTTTTT. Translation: CASSDSGCRGREGEKLFF.

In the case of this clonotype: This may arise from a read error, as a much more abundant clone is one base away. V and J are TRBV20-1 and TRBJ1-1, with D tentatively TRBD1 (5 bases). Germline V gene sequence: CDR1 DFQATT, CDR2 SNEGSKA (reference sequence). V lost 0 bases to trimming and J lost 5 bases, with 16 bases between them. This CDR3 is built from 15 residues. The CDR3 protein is CSAREESGIETEAFF. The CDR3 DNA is TGCAGTGCTAGAGAAGAGTCAGGGATCGAGACTGAAGCTTTCTTT.

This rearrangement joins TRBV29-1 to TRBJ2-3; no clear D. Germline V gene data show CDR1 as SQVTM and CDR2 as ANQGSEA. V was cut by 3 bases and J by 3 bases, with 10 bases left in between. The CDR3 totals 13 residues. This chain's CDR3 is CSVEGGVTDTQYF. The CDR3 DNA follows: TGCAGCGTTGAGGGTGGGGTAACAGATACGCAGTATTTT.

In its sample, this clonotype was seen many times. CDR3 sequence (DNA): TGCAGCGCGGGACTAGCGGGGACCTGGGGTGAGCAGTTCTTC. Protein: CSAGLAGTWGEQFF. The rearrangement links TRBV20-1 to TRBJ2-1; TRBD2 aligns across 13 bases. The CDR3 extends over 14 amino acids. Germline V gives CDR1 DFQATT, CDR2 SNEGSKA (reference sequence).